This entry describes one T cell receptor beta chain. These data originate in a study of blood T cell repertoires in COVID-19. Across the whole study: Sites in the United States, Italy and Spain provided acute and convalescent COVID-19 samples.

Measured with immunoSEQ multiplex PCR; TCRdb has only the in-frame clones, and not every one. The sample has more than 90,000 clones; 87% are singletons. The germline V gene encodes CDR1 SGHVS and CDR2 FNYEAQ. There are 16 residues in the CDR3. Trimming cost V 5 bases and J 5 bases, with 21 bases left between them. The source of this sequence is a human donor in a cohort sampled during active COVID-19. The rearrangement joins TRBV7-6 to TRBJ1-1; TRBD1 is a possible D gene (5 bases). The sample consisted of peripheral blood. CDR3 in DNA: TGTGCCAGCAGCCCTCAAACACTCAGGGTCGGTACTGAAGCTTTCTTT. Its translation: CASSPQTLRVGTEAFF.